This TCR beta chain stems from a study of low-dose radiotherapy and immunotherapy resistance in tumors. Study-level background: Treatment included intravenous cyclophosphamide dosed at 200 mg/m2 every two weeks, one day before radiation and immunotherapy.

TRAV and TRBV primers primed cDNA for both TCRalpha and TCRbeta. A roughly 22-cycle PCR with a constant-region primer and V-primer adapter amplified TCRs. TCRdb re-called the reads with MiXCR, one entry per CDR3 protein. The data contain approximately 91,000 distinct CDR3 sequences, approximately 22% of them singletons. Germline CDR1 reads MDHEN; CDR2 reads SYDVKM. V shed 4 bases and J shed 7 bases, with 10 bases lying between them. This CDR3 region has 13 residues. Time point described: after trial treatment. Treatment in this sample: LDRT plus nivolumab, ipilimumab, low-dose cyclophosphamide and aspirin (RACIN trial).

The sample here was PBMCs, taken after low-dose radiotherapy plus immunotherapy. V usage is TRBV28 and J usage is TRBJ2-2; D ambiguous. The clonotype was recovered from a female donor with ovarian cancer. CDR3 coding DNA: TGTGCCAGCAGTTCACCCACGGGCGGGGAGCTGTTTTTT. Protein: CASSSPTGGELFF.